The clone carrying this T cell receptor (beta chain) was counted once. Germline values: CDR1 SGHDT, CDR2 YYEEEE. This CDR3 has 15 residues. V was clipped by 3 bases and J by 4 bases, with 16 bases between them. The source of the sample is a study of T cell changes during pregnancy in multiple sclerosis. The method was immunoSEQ multiplex PCR; TCRdb's version includes in-frame clones alone and lacks a portion of them. The table records 45,000 to 65,000 clones, 75% to 95% of them present only once. The sample was peripheral blood, taken after pregnancy. The origin of this receptor is a female donor in good health, enrolled as a control in a pregnancy study. The V and J genes are TRBV5-6 and TRBJ2-5; unclear D gene. CDR3 bases: TGTGCCAGCAGCTATCTTTTGAGGTCTACAGAGACCCAGTACTTC. This gives the protein CASSYLLRSTETQYF.